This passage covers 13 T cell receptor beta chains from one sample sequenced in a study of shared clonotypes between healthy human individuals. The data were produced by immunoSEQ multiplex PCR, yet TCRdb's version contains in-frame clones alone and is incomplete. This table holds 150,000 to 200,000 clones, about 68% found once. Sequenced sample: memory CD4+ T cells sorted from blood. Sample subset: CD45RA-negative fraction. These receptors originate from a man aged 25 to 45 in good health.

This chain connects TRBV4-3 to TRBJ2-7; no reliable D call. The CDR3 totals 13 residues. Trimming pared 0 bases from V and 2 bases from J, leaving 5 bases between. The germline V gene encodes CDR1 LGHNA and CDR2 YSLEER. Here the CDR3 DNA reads TGCGCCAGCAGCCAAGAGGTGGCCTACGAGCAGTACTTC. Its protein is CASSQEVAYEQYF.

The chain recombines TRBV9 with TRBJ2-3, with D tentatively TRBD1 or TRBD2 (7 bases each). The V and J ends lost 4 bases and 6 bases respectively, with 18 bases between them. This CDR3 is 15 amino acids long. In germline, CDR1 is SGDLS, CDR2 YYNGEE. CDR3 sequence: CASSRSSGTDDTQYF. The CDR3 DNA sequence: TGTGCCAGCAGCCGATCGAGCGGGACAGACGATACGCAGTATTTT.

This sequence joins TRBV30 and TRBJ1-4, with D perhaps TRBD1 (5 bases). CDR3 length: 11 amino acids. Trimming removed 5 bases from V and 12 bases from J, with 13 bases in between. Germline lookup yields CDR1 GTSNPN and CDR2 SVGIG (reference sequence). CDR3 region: CAWDQGIELFF. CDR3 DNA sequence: TGTGCCTGGGACCAGGGAATAGAACTGTTTTTT. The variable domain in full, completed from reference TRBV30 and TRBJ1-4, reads SQTIHQWPATLVQPVGSPLSLECTVEGTSNPNLYWYRQAAGRGLQLLFYSVGIGQISSEVPQNLSASRPQDRQFILSSKKLLLSDSGFYLCAWDQGIELFFGSGTQLSVL.

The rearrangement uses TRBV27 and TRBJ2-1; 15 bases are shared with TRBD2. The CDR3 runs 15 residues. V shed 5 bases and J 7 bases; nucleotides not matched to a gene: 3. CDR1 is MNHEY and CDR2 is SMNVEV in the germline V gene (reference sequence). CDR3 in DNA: TGTGCCAGCAGTCGGACTAGCGGGAGGGGGAATGAGCAGTTCTTC. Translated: CASSRTSGRGNEQFF.

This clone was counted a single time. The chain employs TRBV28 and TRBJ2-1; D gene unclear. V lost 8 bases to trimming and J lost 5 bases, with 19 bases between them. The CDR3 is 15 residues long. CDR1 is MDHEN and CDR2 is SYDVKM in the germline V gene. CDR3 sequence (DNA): TGTGCCAGCCCTAAGACTCCCGGCCTTAACAATGAGCAGTTCTTC. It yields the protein CASPKTPGLNNEQFF.

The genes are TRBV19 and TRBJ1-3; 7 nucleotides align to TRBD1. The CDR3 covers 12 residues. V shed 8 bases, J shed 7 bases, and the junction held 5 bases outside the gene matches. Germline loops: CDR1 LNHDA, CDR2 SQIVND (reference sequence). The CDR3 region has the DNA TGTGCCAGTCACAGGGGTACTAACACCATATATTTT. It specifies CASHRGTNTIYF. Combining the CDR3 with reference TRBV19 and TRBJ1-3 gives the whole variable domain DGGITQSPKYLFRKEGQNVTLSCEQNLNHDAMYWYRQDPGQGLRLIYYSQIVNDFQKGDIAEGYSVSREKKESFPLTVTSAQKNPTAFYLCASHRGTNTIYFGEGSWLTVV.

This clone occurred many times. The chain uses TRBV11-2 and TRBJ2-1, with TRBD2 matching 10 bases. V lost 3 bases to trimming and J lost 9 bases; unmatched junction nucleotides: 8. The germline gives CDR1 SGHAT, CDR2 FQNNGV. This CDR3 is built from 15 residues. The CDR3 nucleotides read TGTGCCAGCAGCTTGTGGCTAGCGGGAGTAGGTGAGCAGTTCTTC. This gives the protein CASSLWLAGVGEQFF.

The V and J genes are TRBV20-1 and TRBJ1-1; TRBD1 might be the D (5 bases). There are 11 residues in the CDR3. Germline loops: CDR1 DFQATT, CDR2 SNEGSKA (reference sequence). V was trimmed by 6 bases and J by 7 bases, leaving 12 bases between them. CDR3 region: CSATRQREAFF. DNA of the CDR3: TGCAGTGCAACGAGACAGCGTGAAGCTTTCTTT.

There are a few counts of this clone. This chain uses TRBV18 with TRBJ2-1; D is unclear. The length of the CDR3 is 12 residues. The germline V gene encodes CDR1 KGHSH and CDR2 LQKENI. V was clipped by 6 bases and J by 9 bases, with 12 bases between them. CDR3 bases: TGTGCCAGCTCCCCCGACTGGGGTGAGCAGTTCTTC. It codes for CASSPDWGEQFF.

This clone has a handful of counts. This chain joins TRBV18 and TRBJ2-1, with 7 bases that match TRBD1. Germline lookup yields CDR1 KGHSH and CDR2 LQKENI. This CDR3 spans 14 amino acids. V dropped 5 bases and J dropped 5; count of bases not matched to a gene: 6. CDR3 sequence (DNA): TGTGCCAGCTCATCCTTGACAGGGAACAATGAGCAGTTCTTC. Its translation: CASSSLTGNNEQFF.

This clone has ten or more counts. The CDR3 DNA reads TGTGCCAGCAGCTTTAGCAGGGGATCAGGGGGCACCGGGGAGCTGTTTTTT. It encodes CASSFSRGSGGTGELFF. This chain joins TRBV7-9 and TRBJ2-2; TRBD1 matches at 7 bases. The CDR3 covers 17 residues. Germline V gene lookup returns CDR1 SEHNR and CDR2 FQNEAQ (reference sequence). V lost 3 bases, J lost 4 bases, and 11 bases stayed unmatched.

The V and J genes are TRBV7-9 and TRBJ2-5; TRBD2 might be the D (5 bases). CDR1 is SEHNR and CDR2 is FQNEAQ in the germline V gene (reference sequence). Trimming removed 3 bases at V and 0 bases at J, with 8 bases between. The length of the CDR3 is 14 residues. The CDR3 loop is CASSFREYQETQYF. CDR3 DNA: TGTGCCAGCAGCTTTAGGGAGTACCAAGAGACCCAGTACTTC.

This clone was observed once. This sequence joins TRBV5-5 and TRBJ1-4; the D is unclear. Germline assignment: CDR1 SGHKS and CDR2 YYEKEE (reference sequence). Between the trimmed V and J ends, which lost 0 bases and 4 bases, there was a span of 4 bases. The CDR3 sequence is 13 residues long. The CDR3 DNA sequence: TGTGCCAGCAGCTTGGGCAGTAATGAAAAACTGTTTTTT. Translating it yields CASSLGSNEKLFF. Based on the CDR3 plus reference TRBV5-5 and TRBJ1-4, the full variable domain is DAGVTQSPTHLIKTRGQQVTLRCSPISGHKSVSWYQQVLGQGPQFIFQYYEKEERGRGNFPDRFSARQFPNYSSELNVNALLLGDSALYLCASSLGSNEKLFFGSGTQLSVL.